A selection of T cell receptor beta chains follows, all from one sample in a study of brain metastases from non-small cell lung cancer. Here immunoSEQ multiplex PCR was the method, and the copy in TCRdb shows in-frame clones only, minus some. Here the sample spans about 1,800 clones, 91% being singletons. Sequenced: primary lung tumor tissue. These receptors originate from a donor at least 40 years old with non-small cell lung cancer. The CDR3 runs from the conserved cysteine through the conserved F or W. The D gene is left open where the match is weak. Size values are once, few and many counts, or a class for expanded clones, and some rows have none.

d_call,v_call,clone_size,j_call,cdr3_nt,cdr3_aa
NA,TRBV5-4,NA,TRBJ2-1,TGTGCCAGCAGCCTCTCGACAGGCTATAATGAGCAGTTCTTC,CASSLSTGYNEQFF
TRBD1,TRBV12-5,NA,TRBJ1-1,TGTGCTAGTGGTTTGGACGTTGGGACAGGGCCGAACACTGAAGCTTTCTTT,CASGLDVGTGPNTEAFF
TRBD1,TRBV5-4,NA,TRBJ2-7,TGTGCCAGCAGTTGGGACAGTTACAAGCAGTACTTC,CASSWDSYKQYF
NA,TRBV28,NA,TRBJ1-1,TGTGCCAGCATGGAAGGATTTAACACTGAAGCTTTCTTT,CASMEGFNTEAFF
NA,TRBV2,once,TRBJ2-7,TGTGCCAGCAGCCTATCTTACGAGCAGTACTTC,CASSLSYEQYF
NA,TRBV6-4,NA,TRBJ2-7,TGTGCCAGCAGGTACCGGGACTCGACCTACGAGCAGTACTTC,CASRYRDSTYEQYF
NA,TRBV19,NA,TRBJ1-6,TGTGCCAGTACTCGCTCCTATAATTCACCCCTCCACTTT,CASTRSYNSPLHF
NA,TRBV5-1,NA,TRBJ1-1,TGCGCCAGCAGCTTGGCCGGGGACGGAGAAGCTTTCTTT,CASSLAGDGEAFF
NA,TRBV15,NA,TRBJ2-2,TGTGCCACCAGCAGACCCTCCGGGGAGCTGTTTTTT,CATSRPSGELFF
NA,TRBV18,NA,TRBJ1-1,TGTGCCAGCCCAACAGGGCCGGGATTGAACACTGAAGCTTTCTTT,CASPTGPGLNTEAFF
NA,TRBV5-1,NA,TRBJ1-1,TGCGCCAGCGGCGGGGGCCGGGGCACTGAAGCTTTCTTT,CASGGGRGTEAFF
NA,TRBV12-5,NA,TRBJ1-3,TGTGCTAGTGGTTTGTCTGGGGGAAACACCATATATTTT,CASGLSGGNTIYF
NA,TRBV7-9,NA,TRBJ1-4,TGTGCCAGCAGCCCGTTGGGGACGAGGGATGAAAAACTGTTTTTT,CASSPLGTRDEKLFF
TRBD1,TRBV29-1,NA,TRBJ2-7,TGCAGCGTTGAAGTAAATGGACAGGGCAACTACGAGCAGTACTTC,CSVEVNGQGNYEQYF
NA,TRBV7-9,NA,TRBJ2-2,TGTGCCTTCGACAGAACCGGGGAGCTGTTTTTT,CAFDRTGELFF
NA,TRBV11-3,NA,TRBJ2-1,TGTGCCAGCAGCTTAGATGAGGCTATCGGGGAACAGTTCTTC,CASSLDEAIGEQFF
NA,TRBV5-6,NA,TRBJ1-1,TGTGCCAGCAGCGAGAAATGGTCTGAAGCTTTCTTT,CASSEKWSEAFF
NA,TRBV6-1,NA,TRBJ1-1,TGTGCCAGCAGTGAGATCATGAACACTGAAGCTTTCTTT,CASSEIMNTEAFF
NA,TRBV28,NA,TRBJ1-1,TGTGCCAGCAGGCGGGAGTTGAACACTGAAGCTTTCTTT,CASRRELNTEAFF
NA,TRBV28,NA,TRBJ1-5,TGTGCCAGCAGACGCACCTTCTATAGCAATCAGCCCCAGCATTTT,CASRRTFYSNQPQHF
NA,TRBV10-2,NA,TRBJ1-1,TGCGCCAGCAAAGGGGACCCTGAAGCTTTCTTT,CASKGDPEAFF
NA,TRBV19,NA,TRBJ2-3,TGTGCCAGTAGTATAGGGGTGGGAGCAGATACGCAGTATTTT,CASSIGVGADTQYF
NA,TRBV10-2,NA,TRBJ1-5,TGCGCCAGCAGTGCCTCCTCGTATAGCAATCAGCCCCAGCATTTT,CASSASSYSNQPQHF
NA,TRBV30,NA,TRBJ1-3,TGTGCCTGGAGAGGGAGCCCGGGAAACACCATATATTTT,CAWRGSPGNTIYF
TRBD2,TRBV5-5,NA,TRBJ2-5,TGTGCCAGCAGCTTTAGCGGGGGGGAGACCCAGTACTTC,CASSFSGGETQYF
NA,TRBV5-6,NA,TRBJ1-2,TGTGCCAGCAGCCTCAGGGGAGATGGCTACACCTTC,CASSLRGDGYTF
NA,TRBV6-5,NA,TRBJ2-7,TGTGCCAGCAGTTACACCCCCTGGGCACACGAGCAGTACTTC,CASSYTPWAHEQYF
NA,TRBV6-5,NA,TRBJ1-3,TGTGCCAGCAGGAGAGACCTGAACACCATATATTTT,CASRRDLNTIYF
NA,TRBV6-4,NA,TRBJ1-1,TGTGCCAGCAGGGACCACCCCCGGGACAAAATGAACACTGAAGCTTTCTTT,CASRDHPRDKMNTEAFF
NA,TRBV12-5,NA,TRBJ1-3,TGTGCTAGTGGCATGGACGGCTCTGGAAACACCATATATTTT,CASGMDGSGNTIYF
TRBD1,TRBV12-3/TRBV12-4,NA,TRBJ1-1,TGTGCCAGCAGTTACGGACAGGTGACTGAAGCTTTCTTT,CASSYGQVTEAFF
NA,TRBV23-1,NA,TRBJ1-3,TGCGCCAGCAGTCAATCGTGGAGGGGTGGAAACACCATATATTTT,CASSQSWRGGNTIYF
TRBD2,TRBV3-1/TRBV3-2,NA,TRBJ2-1,TGTGCCAGCAGCCAAGAAAGAGCGGGGCGCGAGCAGTTCTTC,CASSQERAGREQFF
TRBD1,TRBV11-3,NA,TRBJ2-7,TGTGCCAGCAGCTTAGATACAGGGACAGTTTACGAGCAGTACTTC,CASSLDTGTVYEQYF
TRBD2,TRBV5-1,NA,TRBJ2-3,TGCGCCAGCAGCTTGGTACTAGCGGGGGGGACGCAGTATTTT,CASSLVLAGGTQYF
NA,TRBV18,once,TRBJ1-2,TGTGCCAGCTCACGGGACGGACAATATGGCTACACCTTC,CASSRDGQYGYTF
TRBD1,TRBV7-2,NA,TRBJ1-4,TGTGCCAGCAGCTTAGCGGGGACAGGGGGGGAAAAACTGTTTTTT,CASSLAGTGGEKLFF
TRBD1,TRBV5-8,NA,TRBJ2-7,TGTGCCAGCAACATGGGACAGGGGGAATACGAGCAGTATTTC,CASNMGQGEYEQYF
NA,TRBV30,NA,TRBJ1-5,TGTGCCTGGAGCCGAAATCGAGGGCAGCCCCAGCATTTT,CAWSRNRGQPQHF
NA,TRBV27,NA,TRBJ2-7,TGTGCCAGCAGTTTTTCGCGGGGCACTAGGGGCGAGCAGTACTTC,CASSFSRGTRGEQYF
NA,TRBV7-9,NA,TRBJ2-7,TGTGCCGGCAGCCCAGGGACCCTTTTCCCCTACGAGCAGTACTTC,CAGSPGTLFPYEQYF